The 16 T cell receptor beta chains listed next were all sequenced from one sample in a study of blood T cell repertoires in COVID-19. TCRdb's table, derived via immunoSEQ multiplex PCR, lists solely in-frame clones and lacks some. The table lists tens of thousands of clones, roughly 70% of them singletons. Sequenced input: peripheral blood. The receptor set was obtained from a woman in her seventies with acute or convalescent COVID-19.

J is TRBJ1-1 and V is TRBV11-2; D ambiguous. Trimming left V 2 bases short and J 7 bases short, with 5 bases between. The germline V gene encodes CDR1 SGHAT and CDR2 FQNNGV. There are 11 residues in the CDR3. The CDR3 bases are TGTGCCAGCAGCTTATATAGTGAAGCTTTCTTT. It specifies CASSLYSEAFF.

This clone showed up just once. The chain is built from TRBV5-1 and TRBJ2-3, with 7 nucleotides matching TRBD2. The CDR3 consists of 15 residues. V shed 4 bases and J 0 bases; nucleotides not matched to a gene: 5. The V gene's germline CDR1 is SGHRS and CDR2 YFSETQ. The CDR3 is CASSRSGTSTDTQYF. The CDR3 DNA reads as TGCGCCAGCAGCCGGAGCGGGACCAGCACAGATACGCAGTATTTT.

This rearrangement joins TRBV7-8 to TRBJ1-1, with D unclear. CDR1 and CDR2 (germline): SGHVS, FQNEAQ. CDR3 length: 14 amino acids. V lost 2 bases, J lost 3 bases, and 10 bases lay in between. The CDR3 loop is CASSLRRVDTEAFF. For the CDR3, the DNA is TGTGCCAGCAGCTTAAGGAGGGTAGACACTGAAGCTTTCTTT.

V usage is TRBV3-1 (or the pseudogene TRBV3-2) and J usage is TRBJ1-4; D not resolved. This CDR3 comprises 15 residues. The ends were cut back, 1 base at V and 8 bases at J, with 14 bases in the middle. From germline, CDR1 is LGHDT and CDR2 YNNKEL (reference sequence). CDR3 nucleotide sequence: TGTGCCAGCAGCCAAGCGGGGTATTCGATGGAAAAACTGTTTTTT. This encodes CASSQAGYSMEKLFF.

The chain carries TRBV7-3 and TRBJ2-5, with D perhaps TRBD1 (5 bases). CDR3 length: 15 amino acids. Trimming pared 1 base from V and 3 bases from J, leaving 12 bases between. Germline V lookup: CDR1 SGHTA, CDR2 FQGTGA. The DNA for the CDR3 is TGTGCCAGCAGCTTAATGGGGCAGGCCAAAGAGACCCAGTACTTC. Its protein product is CASSLMGQAKETQYF. Supplemented by reference TRBV7-3 and TRBJ2-5, the full variable domain reads GAGVSQTPSNKVTEKGKYVELRCDPISGHTALYWYRQSLGQGPEFLIYFQGTGAADDSGLPNDRFFAVRPEGSVSTLKIQRTERGDSAVYLCASSLMGQAKETQYFGPGTRLLVL.

The V gene is TRBV30, the J gene TRBJ1-4; weak D call: TRBD1 (5 bases). Trimming removed 3 bases at V and 7 bases at J, with 12 bases between. The CDR3 runs 13 residues. Germline CDR1 and CDR2: GTSNPN and SVGIG (reference sequence). In DNA, the CDR3 is TGTGCCTGGAGCCGGTCCGGGGGTGAAAAACTGTTTTTT. Its translation is CAWSRSGGEKLFF. The variable domain in full, with the rest retrieved from reference TRBV30 and TRBJ1-4, is SQTIHQWPATLVQPVGSPLSLECTVEGTSNPNLYWYRQAAGRGLQLLFYSVGIGQISSEVPQNLSASRPQDRQFILSSKKLLLSDSGFYLCAWSRSGGEKLFFGSGTQLSVL.

The chain combines TRBV29-1 with TRBJ1-2, with 9 bases aligning to TRBD1. CDR3 length equals 13 residues. V was clipped by 4 bases and J by 5 bases; unmatched bases: 5. Germline V gene lookup returns CDR1 SQVTM and CDR2 ANQGSEA. CDR3 loop: CSVVQGAGYGYTF. The CDR3 nucleotides read TGCAGCGTTGTACAGGGGGCGGGATATGGCTACACCTTC.

V is TRBV6-6 and J is TRBJ1-1; 7 bases fit TRBD1. The CDR3 is 12 amino acids. With V trimmed by 6 bases and J by 7 bases, 5 bases remained unmatched. Germline CDR1 is MNHNY and CDR2 is SVGAGI (reference sequence). CDR3 DNA: TGTGCCAGCAGCCTGGGGACAGTTGAAGCTTTCTTT. Translating gives CASSLGTVEAFF.

This chain uses TRBV7-9 with TRBJ2-7, with 7 bases fitting TRBD2. In germline, CDR1 is SEHNR, CDR2 FQNEAQ (reference sequence). V lost 3 bases and J lost 3; bases outside the gene matches: 8. The CDR3 totals 15 residues. The CDR3 loop reads CASSFEAGTIYEQYF. The CDR3 bases are TGTGCCAGCAGCTTTGAGGCGGGGACTATCTACGAGCAGTACTTC.

This clone was detected a few times. The CDR3 DNA follows: TGTGCCAGCAGTGAGTGGACAGGGTCCAATGAAAAACTGTTTTTT. It yields the protein CASSEWTGSNEKLFF. The rearrangement uses TRBV6-1 and TRBJ1-4; TRBD1 matches at 8 bases. The CDR3 runs to 15 residues. The V and J ends lost 3 bases and 5 bases, in that order; junction bases with no gene match: 5. The V gene's germline CDR1 is MNHNS and CDR2 SASEGT.

The chain joins TRBV10-3 to TRBJ2-6; D may be TRBD1 (6 bases). CDR1 and CDR2 (germline): ENHRY, SYGVKD. V dropped 5 bases and J dropped 2 bases, with 7 bases sitting between them. The CDR3 length is 14 residues. The CDR3 here is CAISTGTGANVLTF. Here the CDR3 DNA reads TGTGCCATCAGTACAGGGACTGGGGCCAACGTCCTGACTTTC.

The chain links TRBV28 to TRBJ2-3, with TRBD1 identical over 8 bases. Germline CDR1 is MDHEN and CDR2 is SYDVKM. The CDR3 consists of 15 residues. The V segment lost 3 bases and the J segment 7 bases; nucleotides outside the gene matches: 9. CDR3 coding DNA: TGTGCCAGCAGTTTCCCGTGGACAGGGAGGAATACGCAGTATTTT. Translating gives CASSFPWTGRNTQYF. The full variable domain, in which reference TRBV28 and TRBJ2-3 provide the parts outside the CDR3, is DVKVTQSSRYLVKRTGEKVFLECVQDMDHENMFWYRQDPGLGLRLIYFSYDVKMKEKGDIPEGYSVSREKKERFSLILESASTNQTSMYLCASSFPWTGRNTQYFGPGTRLTVL.

This clone was recorded a few times. The gene calls are TRBV7-9 and TRBJ2-7, with TRBD2 matching over 11 bases. This CDR3 has 16 amino acids. J gave up 2 bases and V 1 base, and 4 bases lay outside the gene matches. Germline-derived CDR1 and CDR2 are SEHNR and FQNEAQ (reference sequence). CDR3 loop: CASSLEGSGRAYEQYF. CDR3 DNA: TGTGCCAGCAGCTTAGAGGGTAGCGGGAGGGCCTACGAGCAGTACTTC. Full variable domain (remainder filled in from reference TRBV7-9 and TRBJ2-7): DTGVSQNPRHKITKRGQNVTFRCDPISEHNRLYWYRQTLGQGPEFLTYFQNEAQLEKSRLLSDRFSAERPKGSFSTLEIQRTEQGDSAMYLCASSLEGSGRAYEQYFGPGTRLTVT.

This chain uses TRBV28 with TRBJ2-2, with 10 bases lining up with TRBD1. Germline lookup yields CDR1 MDHEN and CDR2 SYDVKM. Unmatched junction bases numbered 2, after V lost 8 bases and J lost 2 bases. The CDR3 consists of 14 residues. The CDR3 region is CASRDRGNTGELFF. The CDR3 bases are TGTGCCAGCCGGGACAGGGGAAACACCGGGGAGCTGTTTTTT.

Notes on this clone: An end of the junction differs from the germline gene, which may be a read error. The chain has TRBV6-1 and TRBJ1-3; D is unclear. CDR1 and CDR2 (germline): MNHNS, SASEGT. The CDR3 length is 16 residues. CDR3 loop: CASREGTASVGNTIYF. DNA of the CDR3: TGTGCCAGCAGGGAAGGAACTGCCTCCGTTGGAAACACCATATATTTT.

V is TRBV28 and J is TRBJ1-5, with D possibly TRBD1 on 5 matching bases. The V gene lost 6 bases and the J gene lost 2 bases, with 17 bases spanning the gap. The CDR3 covers 16 residues. Germline CDR1 and CDR2: MDHEN and SYDVKM. As DNA, the CDR3 is TGTGCCAGCAGGGCAGGGCCATTTTATGGCAATCAGCCCCAGCATTTT. Protein product: CASRAGPFYGNQPQHF.